This paragraph reports one T cell receptor beta chain. Antigen: not known. The sequence runs out 3 residues before the end of the CDR3; the remainder is reconstructed from the germline J gene. Germline values: CDR1 SGHAT, CDR2 FQNNGV. V trimming: 5 bases; J trimming: 2 bases; junction bases outside the gene matches: 0. The CDR3 is made up of 15 amino acids. The record originates from a study of T cells in women clearing cervical HPV infection. Whole-study results and caveats: Repertoire richness, not evenness, was significantly elevated in CIN3+ cases versus controls. Cases and controls were distinguished at AUC 0.83 by richness and V genes.

The table came from immunoSEQ multiplex PCR; TCRdb's copy has only in-frame clones and leaves some out. This sample contains around 35,000 clones. Specimen: blood buffy coat. The chain recombines TRBV11-2 with TRBJ2-1; 13 bases fit TRBD2. This TCR was recovered from a woman aged 18-69 years with a cervical HPV16 infection that either progressed to CIN3+ or cleared (not recorded which). The chain's CDR3 is CASSTSGRAYNEQFF. The CDR3 bases that were read are TGTGCCAGCAGCACTAGCGGGAGGGCCTACAATGAG.